The clone carrying this T cell receptor beta chain was recorded a few times. This sample was included in a study of tumor and adjacent non-tumor tissue in lung cancer. Study background: Patients comprised roughly 12 adenocarcinoma, a couple of squamous cell carcinoma and 1 small cell lung cancer.

Germline V gene sequence: CDR1 SGHVS, CDR2 FQNEAQ. CDR3 length: 15 residues. V was cut by 3 bases and J by 6 bases, with 15 bases left in between. TCRbeta libraries were built with three rounds of nested PCR, modified from ARM-PCR. MiXCR was run by TCRdb on the multiplex PCR reads, yielding one entry per CDR3 protein. The table lists about 110,000 distinct CDR3 sequences, roughly 77% of them singletons. No cell sorting was done before RNA was extracted from the tissue. The rearrangement links TRBV7-8 to TRBJ2-1; tentative D call: TRBD2 (6 bases). The clonotype originates from a woman in her sixties or seventies with non-small cell lung cancer. The sample taken for sequencing was lung tumor tissue. The CDR3 protein is CASSFGPRDLNEQFF. Written as DNA, the CDR3 is TGTGCCAGCAGCTTCGGTCCGCGGGACCTCAATGAGCAGTTCTTC.